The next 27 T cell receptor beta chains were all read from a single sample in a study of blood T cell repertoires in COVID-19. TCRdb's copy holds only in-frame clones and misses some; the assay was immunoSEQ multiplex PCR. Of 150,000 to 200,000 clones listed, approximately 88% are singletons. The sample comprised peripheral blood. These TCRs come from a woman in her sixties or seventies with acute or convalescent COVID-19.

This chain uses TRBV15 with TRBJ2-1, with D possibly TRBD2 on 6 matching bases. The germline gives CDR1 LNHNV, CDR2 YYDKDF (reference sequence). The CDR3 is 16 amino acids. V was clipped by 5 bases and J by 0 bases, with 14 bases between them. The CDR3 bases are TGTGCCACCAGCCCCCGGAGGGGATTCTCCTACAATGAGCAGTTCTTC. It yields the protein CATSPRRGFSYNEQFF.

The CDR3 bases are TGTGCCAGTAGTATCCAGCTCGGAGCGGCCTATGGCTACACCTTC. Amino acids: CASSIQLGAAYGYTF. The chain employs TRBV19 and TRBJ1-2; the D is unclear. Trimming took off 3 bases at V and 4 bases at J, with 15 bases between the two ends. Germline lookup yields CDR1 LNHDA and CDR2 SQIVND (reference sequence). CDR3 length equals 15 residues.

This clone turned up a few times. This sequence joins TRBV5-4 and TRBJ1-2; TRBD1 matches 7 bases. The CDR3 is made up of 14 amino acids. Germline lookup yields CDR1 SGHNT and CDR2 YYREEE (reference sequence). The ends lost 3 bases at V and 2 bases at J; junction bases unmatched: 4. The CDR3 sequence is CASSSGQANYGYTF. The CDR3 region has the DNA TGTGCCAGCAGCTCAGGACAGGCCAACTATGGCTACACCTTC.

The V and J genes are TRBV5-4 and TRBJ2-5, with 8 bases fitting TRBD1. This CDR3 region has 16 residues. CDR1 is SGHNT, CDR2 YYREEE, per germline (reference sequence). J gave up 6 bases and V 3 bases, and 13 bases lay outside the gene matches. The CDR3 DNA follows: TGTGCCAGCAGCTCGGGACAGGACCGGGTAGGGCAGACCCAGTACTTC. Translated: CASSSGQDRVGQTQYF.

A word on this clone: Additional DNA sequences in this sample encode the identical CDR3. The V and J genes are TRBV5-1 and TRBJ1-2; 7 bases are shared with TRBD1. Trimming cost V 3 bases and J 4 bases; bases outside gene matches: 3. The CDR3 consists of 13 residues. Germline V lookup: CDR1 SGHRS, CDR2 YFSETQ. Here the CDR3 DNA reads TGCGCCAGCAGCTCCGGACAGGTCTATGGCTACACCTTC. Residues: CASSSGQVYGYTF.

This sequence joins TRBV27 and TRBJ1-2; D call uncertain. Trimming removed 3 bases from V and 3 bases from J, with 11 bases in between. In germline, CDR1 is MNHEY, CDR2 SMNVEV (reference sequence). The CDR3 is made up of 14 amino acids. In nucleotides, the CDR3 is TGTGCCAGCAGTTTGCGACCTCGGGACTATGGCTACACCTTC. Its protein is CASSLRPRDYGYTF.

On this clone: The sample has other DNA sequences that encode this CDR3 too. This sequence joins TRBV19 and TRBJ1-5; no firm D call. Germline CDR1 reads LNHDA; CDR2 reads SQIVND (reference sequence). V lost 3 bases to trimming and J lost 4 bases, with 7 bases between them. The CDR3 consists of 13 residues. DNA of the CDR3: TGTGCCAGTAGTATCCCGAGTAATCAGCCCCAGCATTTT. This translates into CASSIPSNQPQHF.

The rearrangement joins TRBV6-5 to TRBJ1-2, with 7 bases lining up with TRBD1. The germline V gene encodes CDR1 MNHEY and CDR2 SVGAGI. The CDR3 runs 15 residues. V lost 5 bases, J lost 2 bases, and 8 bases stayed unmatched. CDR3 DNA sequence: TGTGCCAGCAGTCCCTCGACAGGGCCGAACTATGGCTACACCTTC. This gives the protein CASSPSTGPNYGYTF.

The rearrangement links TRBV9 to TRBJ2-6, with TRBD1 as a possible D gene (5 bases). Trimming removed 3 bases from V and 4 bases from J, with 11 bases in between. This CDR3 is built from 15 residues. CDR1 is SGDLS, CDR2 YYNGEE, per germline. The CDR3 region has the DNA TGTGCCAGCAGCGGGGGCCTAGGAGGGGCCAACGTCCTGACTTTC. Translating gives CASSGGLGGANVLTF.

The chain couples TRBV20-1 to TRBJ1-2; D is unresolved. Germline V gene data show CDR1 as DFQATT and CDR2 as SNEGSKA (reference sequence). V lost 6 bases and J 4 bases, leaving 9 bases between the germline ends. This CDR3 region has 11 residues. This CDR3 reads CSAQVTYGYTF. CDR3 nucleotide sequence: TGCAGTGCCCAGGTAACCTATGGCTACACCTTC.

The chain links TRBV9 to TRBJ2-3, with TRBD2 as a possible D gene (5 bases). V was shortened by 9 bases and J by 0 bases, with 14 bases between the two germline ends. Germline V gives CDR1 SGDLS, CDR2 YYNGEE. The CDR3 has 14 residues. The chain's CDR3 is CANMDSTSTDTQYF. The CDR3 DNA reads TGTGCCAACATGGACTCAACTAGCACAGATACGCAGTATTTT.

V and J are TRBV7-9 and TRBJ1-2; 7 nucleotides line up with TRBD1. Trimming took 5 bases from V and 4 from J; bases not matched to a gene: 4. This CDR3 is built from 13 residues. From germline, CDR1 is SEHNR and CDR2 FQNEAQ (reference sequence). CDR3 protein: CASSLGQIYGYTF. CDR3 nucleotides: TGTGCCAGCAGCCTGGGACAGATCTATGGCTACACCTTC.

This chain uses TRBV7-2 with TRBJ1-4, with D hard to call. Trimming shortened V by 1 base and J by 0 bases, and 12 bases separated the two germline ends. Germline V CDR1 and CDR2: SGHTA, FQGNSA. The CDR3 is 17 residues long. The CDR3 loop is CASSLDLVQSTNEKLFF. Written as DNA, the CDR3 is TGTGCCAGCAGCTTAGATCTCGTACAGTCAACTAATGAAAAACTGTTTTTT.

The CDR3 DNA follows: TGTGCCACCCGGAGGAGGACGGAAGAGACCCAGTACTTC. Protein sequence: CATRRRTEETQYF. The chain has TRBV19 and TRBJ2-5; possible D gene TRBD2, 5 bases. The CDR3 length is 13 residues. The V gene lost 10 bases and the J gene lost 3 bases, with 15 bases spanning the gap. CDR1 is LNHDA and CDR2 is SQIVND in the germline V gene (reference sequence).

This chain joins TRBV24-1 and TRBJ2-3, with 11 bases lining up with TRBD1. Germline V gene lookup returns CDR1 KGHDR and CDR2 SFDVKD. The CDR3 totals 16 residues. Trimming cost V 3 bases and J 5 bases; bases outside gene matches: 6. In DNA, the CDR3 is TGTGCCACCAGTGATCCCCGGGACAGGGGGGTAGATACGCAGTATTTT. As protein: CATSDPRDRGVDTQYF.

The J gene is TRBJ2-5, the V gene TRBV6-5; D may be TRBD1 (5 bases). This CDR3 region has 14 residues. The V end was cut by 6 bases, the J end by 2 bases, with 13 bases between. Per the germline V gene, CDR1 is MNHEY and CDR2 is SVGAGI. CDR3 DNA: TGTGCCAGCAGATCCGACAGAATACAAGAGACCCAGTACTTC. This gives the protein CASRSDRIQETQYF.

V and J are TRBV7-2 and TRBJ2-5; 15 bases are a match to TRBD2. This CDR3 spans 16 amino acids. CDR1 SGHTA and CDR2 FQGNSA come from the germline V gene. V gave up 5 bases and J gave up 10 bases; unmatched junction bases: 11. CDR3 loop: CASSRRTSGGARIQYF. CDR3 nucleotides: TGTGCCAGCAGCCGCCGGACTAGCGGGGGGGCCAGGATCCAGTACTTC.

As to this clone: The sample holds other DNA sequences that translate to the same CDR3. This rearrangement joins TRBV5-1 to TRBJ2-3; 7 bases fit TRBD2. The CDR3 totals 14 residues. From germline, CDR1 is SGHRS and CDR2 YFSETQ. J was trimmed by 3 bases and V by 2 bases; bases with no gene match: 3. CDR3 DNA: TGCGCCAGCAGCTTTGGACTAGGAACAGATACGCAGTATTTT. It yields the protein CASSFGLGTDTQYF.

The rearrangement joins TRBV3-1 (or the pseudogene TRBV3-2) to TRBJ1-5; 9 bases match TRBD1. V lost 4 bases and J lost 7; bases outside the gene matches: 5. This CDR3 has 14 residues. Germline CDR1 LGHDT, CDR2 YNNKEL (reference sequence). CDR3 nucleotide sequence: TGTGCCAGCAGCCCGGGACAGGGAAACCAGCCCCAGCATTTT. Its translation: CASSPGQGNQPQHF.

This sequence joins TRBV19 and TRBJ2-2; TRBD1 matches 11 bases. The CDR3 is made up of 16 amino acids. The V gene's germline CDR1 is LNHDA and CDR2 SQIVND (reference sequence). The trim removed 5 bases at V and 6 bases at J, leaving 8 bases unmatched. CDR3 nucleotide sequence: TGTGCCAGTAGTTCCCATTCGGGACAGGGGGCCGGGGAGCTGTTTTTT. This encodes CASSSHSGQGAGELFF.

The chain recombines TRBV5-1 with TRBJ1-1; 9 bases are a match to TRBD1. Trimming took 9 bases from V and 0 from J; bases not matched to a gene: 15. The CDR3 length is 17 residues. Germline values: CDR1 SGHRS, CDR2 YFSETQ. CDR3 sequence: CATRSGDRVSMNTEAFF. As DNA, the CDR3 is TGCGCCACCCGGTCGGGGGACAGGGTTTCTATGAACACTGAAGCTTTCTTT.

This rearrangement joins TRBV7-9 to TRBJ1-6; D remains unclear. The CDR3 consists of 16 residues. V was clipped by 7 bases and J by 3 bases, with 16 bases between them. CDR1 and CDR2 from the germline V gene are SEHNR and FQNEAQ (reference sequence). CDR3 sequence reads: CASKEGPKDYNSPLHF. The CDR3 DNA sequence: TGTGCCAGCAAAGAGGGCCCGAAGGACTATAATTCACCCCTCCACTTT.

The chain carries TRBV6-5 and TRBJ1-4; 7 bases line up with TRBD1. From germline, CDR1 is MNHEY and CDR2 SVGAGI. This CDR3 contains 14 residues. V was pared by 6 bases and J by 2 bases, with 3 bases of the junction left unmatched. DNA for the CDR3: TGTGCCAGCAGACTGACAGGGACTAATGAAAAACTGTTTTTT. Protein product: CASRLTGTNEKLFF.

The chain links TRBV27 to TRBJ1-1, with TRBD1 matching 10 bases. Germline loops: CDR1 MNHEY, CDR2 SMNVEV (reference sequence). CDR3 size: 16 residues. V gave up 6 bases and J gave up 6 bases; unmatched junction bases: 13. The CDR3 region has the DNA TGTGCCAGCAGGTACGCGGACAGGGGGGGGGCGGCTGAAGCTTTCTTT. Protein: CASRYADRGGAAEAFF.

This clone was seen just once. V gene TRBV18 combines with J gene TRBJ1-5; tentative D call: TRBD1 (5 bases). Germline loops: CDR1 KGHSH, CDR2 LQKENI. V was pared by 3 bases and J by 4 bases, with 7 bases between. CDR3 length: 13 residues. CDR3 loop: CASSPDTNQPQHF. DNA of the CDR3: TGTGCCAGCTCACCGGACACGAATCAGCCCCAGCATTTT. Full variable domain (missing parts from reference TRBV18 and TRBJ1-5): NAGVMQNPRHLVRRRGQEARLRCSPMKGHSHVYWYRQLPEEGLKFMVYLQKENIIDESGMPKERFSAEFPKEGPSILRIQQVVRGDSAAYFCASSPDTNQPQHFGDGTRLSIL.

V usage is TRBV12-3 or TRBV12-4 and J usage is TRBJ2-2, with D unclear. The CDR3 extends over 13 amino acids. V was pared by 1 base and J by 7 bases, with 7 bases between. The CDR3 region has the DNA TGTGCCAGCAGTTTAGACGAGGTCGGGGAGCTGTTTTTT. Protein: CASSLDEVGELFF.

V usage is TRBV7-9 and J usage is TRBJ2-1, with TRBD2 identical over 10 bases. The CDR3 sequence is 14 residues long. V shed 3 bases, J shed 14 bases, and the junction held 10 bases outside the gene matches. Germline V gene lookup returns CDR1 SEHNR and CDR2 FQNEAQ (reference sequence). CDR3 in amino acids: CASSLGQAGGMKFF. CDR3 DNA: TGTGCCAGCAGCTTGGGGCAAGCGGGGGGGATGAAGTTCTTC.